At least ten counts were recorded for the clone carrying this T cell receptor (beta chain). The data are from a study of T cells in Graves' hyperthyroidism and ophthalmopathy. Across the whole study: Specimen type is peripheral blood, collected at initial diagnosis prior to any treatment.

The trim removed 3 bases at V and 9 bases at J, leaving 5 bases unmatched. CDR1 is SGHTA and CDR2 is FQGNSA in the germline V gene. The CDR3 contains 14 residues. TCR beta CDR3 regions were amplified from RNA transcripts. Initially, a first-round RT-PCR of the TCR CDR3 employed the HTBI primer set. TCRdb recomputed calls from the multiplex PCR reads with MiXCR, one row per CDR3 protein. The sample lists fewer than 900,000 distinct CDR3 sequences, around 15% seen once, with under 9.5% in the top ten. When ophthalmopathy did not progress within 18 months, Graves' hyperthyroidism was considered stable. The rearrangement uses TRBV7-2 and TRBJ2-1, with 10 bases that match TRBD2. Sequenced: blood. The sequence derives from a man in his late teens or twenties with Graves' hyperthyroidism. The CDR3, as DNA: TGTGCCAGCAGCTTCCTAGCGGGAGCACTTGAGCAGTTCTTC. Its translation: CASSFLAGALEQFF.